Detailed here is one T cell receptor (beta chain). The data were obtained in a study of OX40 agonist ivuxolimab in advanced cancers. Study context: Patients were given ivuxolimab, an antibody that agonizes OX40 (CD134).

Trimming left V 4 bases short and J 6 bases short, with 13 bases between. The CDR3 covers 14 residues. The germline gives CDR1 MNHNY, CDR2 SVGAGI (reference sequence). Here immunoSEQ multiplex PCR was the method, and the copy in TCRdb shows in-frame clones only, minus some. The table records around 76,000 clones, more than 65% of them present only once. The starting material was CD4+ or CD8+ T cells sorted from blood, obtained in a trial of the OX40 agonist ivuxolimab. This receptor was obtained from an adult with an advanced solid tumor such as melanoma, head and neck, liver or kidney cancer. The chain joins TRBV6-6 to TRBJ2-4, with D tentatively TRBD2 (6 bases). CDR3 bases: TGTGCCAGCAGTTTTACAGGAGGGGCAAACATTCAGTACTTC. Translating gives CASSFTGGANIQYF.